The next 24 T cell receptor beta chains were all read from a single sample in a study of blood T cell repertoires in COVID-19. The protocol was immunoSEQ multiplex PCR, while the TCRdb copy is restricted to in-frame clones and leaves out a portion. The data hold about 380,000 clones, with roughly 85% observed a single time. The sample taken for sequencing was peripheral blood. The source is a woman younger than 35 with acute or convalescent COVID-19.

The rearrangement joins TRBV2 to TRBJ2-1, with D possibly being TRBD2 (6 bases). This CDR3 contains 13 residues. Germline CDR1 SNHLY, CDR2 FYNNEI. Trimming cost V 7 bases and J 10 bases, with 17 bases left between them. The CDR3, as DNA: TGTGCCAGCAACGGGAGAGTGGAACGAGAGCAGTTCTTC. Translated: CASNGRVEREQFF.

The chain joins TRBV18 to TRBJ2-7; D is possibly TRBD1 (6 bases). V was clipped by 3 bases and J by 6 bases, with 15 bases between them. Germline-derived CDR1 and CDR2 are KGHSH and LQKENI. The CDR3 has 14 amino acids. The CDR3 coding sequence is TGTGCCAGCTCACCCCAAACAGGGAACGCCGAGCAGTACTTC. It specifies CASSPQTGNAEQYF.

V is TRBV15 and J is TRBJ2-3; 13 nucleotides align to TRBD2. J was trimmed by 10 bases and V by 1 base; bases with no gene match: 11. CDR3 length equals 17 residues. The germline CDR1 and CDR2 sequences are LNHNV and YYDKDF (reference sequence). CDR3 in DNA: TGTGCCACCAGCAGAGTTTCCGGGACTAGCGGGACCAGGGCGCAGTATTTT. This translates into CATSRVSGTSGTRAQYF.

V is TRBV13 and J is TRBJ2-1; 15 positions match TRBD2. In germline, CDR1 is PRHDT, CDR2 FYEKMQ (reference sequence). Trimming cost V 5 bases and J 2 bases; bases outside gene matches: 13. CDR3 size: 20 residues. The CDR3 here is CASSHRTGLAGGNPYNEQFF. The DNA for the CDR3 is TGTGCCAGCAGCCACAGGACCGGACTAGCGGGAGGGAATCCCTACAATGAGCAGTTCTTC.

The J gene is TRBJ2-3, the V gene TRBV6-4; 10 bases are a match to TRBD2. CDR3 length equals 15 residues. With V trimmed by 5 bases and J by 2 bases, 4 bases remained unmatched. Germline V gives CDR1 MRHNA, CDR2 SNTAGT. As DNA, the CDR3 is TGTGCCAGCAGTACCCTAGCGGGAGCCACAGATACGCAGTATTTT. It codes for CASSTLAGATDTQYF.

There are a few counts of this clone. This chain links TRBV2 with TRBJ1-6; D is ambiguous. Trimming left V 6 bases short and J 8 bases short, with 17 bases between. Germline V CDR1 and CDR2: SNHLY, FYNNEI. The CDR3 covers 15 residues. Here the CDR3 DNA reads TGTGCCAGCAGGGGAGTAGGCGGCGGGGATTCACCCCTCCACTTT. Translating it yields CASRGVGGGDSPLHF. The full variable domain, with the rest looked up from reference TRBV2 and TRBJ1-6, is EPEVTQTPSHQVTQMGQEVILRCVPISNHLYFYWYRQILGQKVEFLVSFYNNEISEKSEIFDDQFSVERPDGSNFTLKIRSTKLEDSAMYFCASRGVGGGDSPLHFGNGTRLTVT.

V is TRBV28 and J is TRBJ1-1; 9 bases map to TRBD1. The CDR3 has 15 residues. V trimming: 5 bases; J trimming: 5 bases; junction bases outside the gene matches: 9. The germline CDR1 and CDR2 sequences are MDHEN and SYDVKM. CDR3 region: CASSPHRGRGTEAFF. CDR3 DNA sequence: TGTGCCAGCAGTCCCCACAGGGGGCGGGGTACTGAAGCTTTCTTT.

V is TRBV27 and J is TRBJ2-3; tentative D call: TRBD2 (7 bases). V gave up 3 bases and J gave up 8 bases, with 21 bases separating them. Looked up from germline, CDR1 is MNHEY and CDR2 is SMNVEV (reference sequence). There are 16 residues in the CDR3. The CDR3 reads CASSLGGGPFGRTQYF. The CDR3 DNA reads TGTGCCAGCAGTTTGGGGGGGGGCCCTTTCGGGCGTACGCAGTATTTT.

The chain links TRBV27 to TRBJ1-1; TRBD1 matches at 8 bases. This CDR3 has 16 residues. The germline V gene has CDR1 MNHEY and CDR2 SMNVEV (reference sequence). Trimming cost V 5 bases and J 4 bases; bases outside gene matches: 12. CDR3: CASSPRTGTLSTEAFF. The CDR3 DNA follows: TGTGCCAGCAGTCCTCGGACAGGGACGTTGAGCACTGAAGCTTTCTTT.

In DNA, the CDR3 is TGTGCCAGCAGCCCCGCGGGGGGCTCCTACAATGAGCAGTTCTTC. Protein: CASSPAGGSYNEQFF. The V call is TRBV9, the J call TRBJ2-1; TRBD2 agrees at 8 bases. J lost 0 bases, V lost 4 bases, and 3 bases had no gene match. There are 15 residues in the CDR3. The germline V gene has CDR1 SGDLS and CDR2 YYNGEE. The complete variable domain, with remaining parts taken from reference TRBV9 and TRBJ2-1, reads DSGVTQTPKHLITATGQRVTLRCSPRSGDLSVYWYQQSLDQGLQFLIQYYNGEERAKGNILERFSAQQFPDLHSELNLSSLELGDSALYFCASSPAGGSYNEQFFGPGTRLTVL.

This clone was seen only a few times. V and J are TRBV7-9 and TRBJ2-2; unclear D gene. This CDR3 has 14 residues. Germline-derived CDR1 and CDR2 are SEHNR and FQNEAQ (reference sequence). Trimming removed 1 base from V and 3 bases from J, with 6 bases in between. The CDR3, as DNA: TGTGCCAGCAGCTTAGTGTCCTACACCGGGGAGCTGTTTTTT. This translates into CASSLVSYTGELFF.

This clone was picked up a small number of times. This chain joins TRBV5-4 and TRBJ1-6, with TRBD1 matching over 8 bases. In germline, CDR1 is SGHNT, CDR2 YYREEE (reference sequence). V gave up 4 bases and J gave up 7 bases; unmatched junction bases: 4. CDR3 length: 14 amino acids. CDR3 amino acids: CASSAGQGNSPLHF. The CDR3 DNA reads as TGTGCCAGCAGCGCCGGACAGGGCAATTCACCCCTCCACTTT.

The gene calls are TRBV9 and TRBJ1-1; TRBD1 is a possible D gene (6 bases). The CDR3 extends over 14 amino acids. Germline CDR1 reads SGDLS; CDR2 reads YYNGEE. V lost 2 bases, J lost 4 bases, and 12 bases lay in between. The CDR3 loop is CASSVGQWATEAFF. CDR3 coding DNA: TGTGCCAGCAGCGTTGGACAGTGGGCCACTGAAGCTTTCTTT. The full variable domain, with the rest looked up from reference TRBV9 and TRBJ1-1, is DSGVTQTPKHLITATGQRVTLRCSPRSGDLSVYWYQQSLDQGLQFLIQYYNGEERAKGNILERFSAQQFPDLHSELNLSSLELGDSALYFCASSVGQWATEAFFGQGTRLTVV.

The chain couples TRBV2 to TRBJ2-7; tentative D call: TRBD2 (5 bases). This CDR3 is built from 15 residues. Trimming shortened V by 7 bases and J by 0 bases, and 16 bases separated the two germline ends. Looked up from germline, CDR1 is SNHLY and CDR2 is FYNNEI. CDR3 amino acids: CASTIGLTSSYEQYF. The CDR3 DNA is TGTGCCAGCACTATCGGGTTAACTAGCTCCTACGAGCAGTACTTC.

This clone was detected once. The chain is built from TRBV2 and TRBJ1-2, with D unresolved. V lost 0 bases and J 3 bases, leaving 8 bases between the germline ends. The CDR3 runs to 14 residues. Germline CDR1 and CDR2: SNHLY and FYNNEI. In nucleotides, the CDR3 is TGTGCCAGCAGTGAAGCACGGGATTACTATGGCTACACCTTC. It translates to CASSEARDYYGYTF.

The chain combines TRBV25-1 with TRBJ2-7, with 10 bases identical to TRBD2. V shed 8 bases, J shed 3 bases, and the junction held 7 bases outside the gene matches. CDR1 is MGHDK, CDR2 SYGVNS, per germline. The CDR3 has 14 amino acids. This chain's CDR3 is CASRLPSGSYEQYF. CDR3 DNA: TGTGCCAGCCGTCTCCCTAGCGGGAGCTACGAGCAGTACTTC.

The chain employs TRBV4-2 and TRBJ1-1; D is unclear. Per the germline V gene, CDR1 is LGHNA and CDR2 is YNFKEQ. This CDR3 region has 17 residues. Deletions cut 0 bases from V and 6 bases from J, with 20 bases between. CDR3 DNA: TGTGCCAGCAGCCAAGATAGGTTGCGGGCCCGGGCCGCTGAAGCTTTCTTT. Its translation: CASSQDRLRARAAEAFF.

The rearrangement joins TRBV2 to TRBJ2-5; 10 bases align to TRBD2. CDR3 length: 13 residues. The germline V gene encodes CDR1 SNHLY and CDR2 FYNNEI. The ends lost 7 bases at V and 5 bases at J; junction bases unmatched: 4. CDR3 sequence: CASKGTSAETQYF. CDR3 bases: TGTGCCAGCAAGGGGACTAGCGCCGAGACCCAGTACTTC. The full variable domain, rest sourced from reference TRBV2 and TRBJ2-5, is EPEVTQTPSHQVTQMGQEVILRCVPISNHLYFYWYRQILGQKVEFLVSFYNNEISEKSEIFDDQFSVERPDGSNFTLKIRSTKLEDSAMYFCASKGTSAETQYFGPGTRLLVL.

The chain joins TRBV6-5 to TRBJ1-1; possibly TRBD1 for D (5 bases). CDR3 size: 14 residues. CDR1 MNHEY and CDR2 SVGAGI come from the germline V gene. The V end was cut by 2 bases, the J end by 2 bases, with 9 bases between. In DNA, the CDR3 is TGTGCCAGCAGTTACCGCCAGGGAAACACTGAAGCTTTCTTT. As protein: CASSYRQGNTEAFF.

In DNA form, the CDR3 reads TGTGCCAGCAGCTACAGGGTTTACAATGAGCAGTTCTTC. It yields the protein CASSYRVYNEQFF. The chain joins TRBV3-1 (or the pseudogene TRBV3-2) to TRBJ2-1; tentative D call: TRBD1 (6 bases). Germline values: CDR1 LGHDT, CDR2 YNNKEL (reference sequence). This CDR3 has 13 amino acids. Trimming stripped 5 bases from V and 4 bases from J, with 9 bases between.

The chain links TRBV9 to TRBJ2-7; 8 bases are shared with TRBD1. Germline CDR1 and CDR2: SGDLS and YYNGEE. The V gene end was trimmed by 4 bases and the J gene end by 1 base; junction bases not matched to a gene: 7. The CDR3 is 15 amino acids. CDR3 sequence (DNA): TGTGCCAGCAGCCCTTGGACAGGGTCATCCTACGAGCAGTACTTC. It translates to CASSPWTGSSYEQYF.

The chain uses TRBV11-2 and TRBJ2-7, with a weak D call TRBD1 (6 bases). This CDR3 has 14 amino acids. Deletions cut 5 bases from V and 1 base from J, with 12 bases between. CDR1 and CDR2 from the germline V gene are SGHAT and FQNNGV. CDR3 loop: CASSSWDTSYEQYF. CDR3 in DNA: TGTGCCAGCAGCAGTTGGGACACTTCCTACGAGCAGTACTTC.

This clone showed up just a few times. The chain couples TRBV7-9 to TRBJ2-3, with 12 bases that match TRBD2. Germline V gene lookup returns CDR1 SEHNR and CDR2 FQNEAQ (reference sequence). The CDR3 is 18 residues long. The junction had 15 bases not matched to a gene; V was cut back by 5 bases and J by 6 bases. CDR3 sequence reads: CASSAKIRLAGVSDTQYF. CDR3 in DNA: TGTGCCAGCAGCGCGAAAATTAGACTAGCGGGAGTTTCGGATACGCAGTATTTT.

The chain uses TRBV27 and TRBJ1-2; 7 bases line up with TRBD1. V shed 6 bases and J 8 bases; nucleotides not matched to a gene: 15. The CDR3 covers 15 residues. From germline, CDR1 is MNHEY and CDR2 SMNVEV (reference sequence). CDR3 nucleotide sequence: TGTGCCAGCAGCCAGAACTACAGGGGAGTAGAGGGCTACACCTTC. The encoded protein is CASSQNYRGVEGYTF.